Listed below are T cell receptor beta chains from one sample, sequenced in a study of T cell repertoires in cytomegalovirus infection. Their recognized antigens are unknown. Each CDR3 protein is one row after TCRdb ran MiXCR on the reads. The sample includes hundreds of thousands of distinct CDR3 sequences, around 30% seen only once; the top ten take roughly 13%. The material was cultured CD8+ T cells from PBMCs, obtained from culture after CMV antigen stimulation. Receptors originate from a human donor in good health (CMV status not recorded). Some clones in this sample may be carry-over from other donors' samples. The CDR3 runs from the conserved cysteine through the conserved F or W. D genes are given only for firm matches. Expanded clones get a size class; other rows say once, few or many, or leave the size out.

cdr3_nt | cdr3_aa | cdr3_length | v_call | d_call | clone_size | j_call
TGTGCCAGCGGCGTAGAGAGGGCCGGGGAGCTGTTTTTT | CASGVERAGELFF | 13 | TRBV9 | NA | NA | TRBJ2-2
TGTGCCAGCAGCTACAACCCCGGGGGGGCCGTGGGCACCGGGGAGCTGTTTTTT | CASSYNPGGAVGTGELFF | 18 | TRBV5-4 | TRBD2 | NA | TRBJ2-2
TGTGCCAGCAGCCCCCAAGGGGGGAAGTCCTACAATGAGCAGTTCTTC | CASSPQGGKSYNEQFF | 16 | TRBV7-9 | NA | few | TRBJ2-1
TGTGCCAGCAGTGCGACCGGGACAGGGGCATACCACGAGCAGTACTTC | CASSATGTGAYHEQYF | 16 | TRBV27 | TRBD1 | NA | TRBJ2-7
TGTGCCAGCAGAACCGGGACTAGCGGGGGGGCATCCTACAATGAGCAGTTCTTC | CASRTGTSGGASYNEQFF | 18 | TRBV6-1 | TRBD2 | few | TRBJ2-1
TGTGCCACCAGGGACCCCTCCCGTGACACCGGGGAGCTGTTTTTT | CATRDPSRDTGELFF | 15 | TRBV10-3 | NA | few | TRBJ2-2
TGCGCCAGCAGCCAAGATCCCTCGGCGGGCAATGAGCAGTTCTTC | CASSQDPSAGNEQFF | 15 | TRBV4-1 | NA | NA | TRBJ2-1
TGTGCCAGCAGTATCCAGCCCAAAGCAGGCACAGATACGCAGTATTTT | CASSIQPKAGTDTQYF | 16 | TRBV12-3/TRBV12-4 | NA | many | TRBJ2-3
TGTGCCAGCAGGGGTTCCACAGGGAACACCGGGGAGCTGTTTTTT | CASRGSTGNTGELFF | 15 | TRBV28 | NA | few | TRBJ2-2
TGTGCCAGCAGTGAAGGACTACAGGGATCAATTCCGGAGGGCTATCAGCCCCAGCATTTT | CASSEGLQGSIPEGYQPQHF | 20 | TRBV6-1 | NA | NA | TRBJ1-5
TGTGCCAGCAATCCGACAGTTACTCAGCCCCAGCATTTT | CASNPTVTQPQHF | 13 | TRBV12-3/TRBV12-4 | NA | few | TRBJ1-5
TGTGCCAGCAACTTAGTTTCGGGGAATGAGCAGTTCTTC | CASNLVSGNEQFF | 13 | TRBV7-9 | NA | NA | TRBJ2-1
TGTGCCAGCAGCCAAGTAGCGGCGGGAGAGACCCAGTACTTC | CASSQVAAGETQYF | 14 | TRBV3-1 | NA | few | TRBJ2-5
TGTGCCAGCAGCTTAGGTTACAGCCCCTATGGCTACACCTTC | CASSLGYSPYGYTF | 14 | TRBV7-3 | NA | few | TRBJ1-2
TGTGCCAGCAGTTTATCCAGTCACAATGAGCAGTTCTTC | CASSLSSHNEQFF | 13 | TRBV28 | NA | many | TRBJ2-1
TGTGCCAGCAGCTTAGAGAGTCTAGGGCTTCGTAGGGACACCGGGGAGCTGTTTTTT | CASSLESLGLRRDTGELFF | 19 | TRBV7-2 | NA | few | TRBJ2-2
TGCAGCGTTGAAGGAGGGGACAGGGGAGCCTACAATGAGCAGTTCTTC | CSVEGGDRGAYNEQFF | 16 | TRBV29-1 | TRBD1 | NA | TRBJ2-1
TGTGCCAGCAGCCTCATCAGGACTCTTAATGGCTACACCTTC | CASSLIRTLNGYTF | 14 | TRBV7-3 | NA | NA | TRBJ1-2
TGTGCTGTCACCTACGAGCAGTACTTC | CAVTYEQYF | 9 | TRBV7-6 | NA | NA | TRBJ2-7
TGTGCCAGCAGCTCTCGGGACAGGTATTACAATGAGCAGTTCTTC | CASSSRDRYYNEQFF | 15 | TRBV12-3/TRBV12-4 | TRBD1 | few | TRBJ2-1
TGTGCCAGCAGTTACTCGGGGGAAGCGACTGAAGCTTTCTTT | CASSYSGEATEAFF | 14 | TRBV6-5 | NA | few | TRBJ1-1
TGTGCCAGCACCCCGGACAGGGGGCTTGACACTGAAGCTTTCTTT | CASTPDRGLDTEAFF | 15 | TRBV6-6 | TRBD1 | few | TRBJ1-1
TGTACCAGCAGTTTATCGAGGGGCAATGAGCAGTTCTTC | CTSSLSRGNEQFF | 13 | TRBV27 | NA | NA | TRBJ2-1
TGCAGTGCTAGAGATACTAGCGGCTACAATGAGCAGTTCTTC | CSARDTSGYNEQFF | 14 | TRBV20-1 | TRBD2 | NA | TRBJ2-1
TGTGCCAGCAGGCCTGGTGGCACAGATACGCAGTATTTT | CASRPGGTDTQYF | 13 | TRBV7-9 | NA | many | TRBJ2-3
TGTGCCAGCAGCCAGGGTTTTCAGCCCCAGCATTTT | CASSQGFQPQHF | 12 | TRBV27 | NA | once | TRBJ1-5
TGTGCCAGCAGCTCGATCACTAGCAGGGCGAATGAGCAGTTCTTC | CASSSITSRANEQFF | 15 | TRBV7-8 | NA | few | TRBJ2-1
TGTGCCAGCAGCCCAGGGACAGGGGTTGAAGCTTTCTTT | CASSPGTGVEAFF | 13 | TRBV7-6 | TRBD1 | NA | TRBJ1-1
TGTGCCAGCAGTACGAGTACAGGGGGCATCGGTTCACCCCTCCACTTT | CASSTSTGGIGSPLHF | 16 | TRBV27 | TRBD1 | NA | TRBJ1-6
TGTGCCAGCAGCCTCTTCCGGGACAGGGAGACAGATACGCAGTATTTT | CASSLFRDRETDTQYF | 16 | TRBV6-6 | TRBD1 | NA | TRBJ2-3
TGTGCCAGCTCATCTAGAGACAGGGAATATCAGCCCCAGCATTTT | CASSSRDREYQPQHF | 15 | TRBV18 | TRBD1 | NA | TRBJ1-5
TGTGCCAGCAGCATCGGGACTAGCGGAAATGAGCAGTTCTTC | CASSIGTSGNEQFF | 14 | TRBV7-8 | TRBD2 | many | TRBJ2-1
TGTGCCAGCAGCTTGTGGGACGGAGGCTCCTACAATGAGCAGTTCTTC | CASSLWDGGSYNEQFF | 16 | TRBV5-4 | NA | few | TRBJ2-1
TGTGCCAGCAGTTACTCCCGGGGCGACACCGGGGAGCTGTTTTTT | CASSYSRGDTGELFF | 15 | TRBV6-6 | NA | many | TRBJ2-2
TGTGCCAGCAGTTTTAGGGGACTACCCCAAGAGACCCAGTACTTC | CASSFRGLPQETQYF | 15 | TRBV12-3/TRBV12-4 | TRBD2 | few | TRBJ2-5
TGTGCCAGCAGCTTAGCGTCGCCCGGCGGGGCCTACAATGAGCAGTTCTTC | CASSLASPGGAYNEQFF | 17 | TRBV11-2 | NA | few | TRBJ2-1
TGTGCCAGCAGTTTTGACAGAGTTGGCGGGGAGCTGTTTTTT | CASSFDRVGGELFF | 14 | TRBV6-5 | NA | few | TRBJ2-2
TGTGCCAGCAGAGAGGGGGGAAGCACAGATACGCAGTATTTT | CASREGGSTDTQYF | 14 | TRBV6-5 | NA | few | TRBJ2-3
TGTGCCAGCAGTTACCAAGGTTTCTATGGCTACACCTTC | CASSYQGFYGYTF | 13 | TRBV6-2/TRBV6-3 | NA | few | TRBJ1-2
TGTGCCAGCAGTCAGACTAGCGGTACAGATACGCAGTATTTT | CASSQTSGTDTQYF | 14 | TRBV4-1 | TRBD2 | many | TRBJ2-3
TGCGCCAGCAGCCAAGATGCAGTGAACACTGAAGCTTTCTTT | CASSQDAVNTEAFF | 14 | TRBV4-3 | NA | NA | TRBJ1-1
TGTGCCAGCAGCTTCCACAGGAGGAACACTGAAGCTTTCTTT | CASSFHRRNTEAFF | 14 | TRBV5-4 | NA | NA | TRBJ1-1
TGTGCCAGCAGCTTAGGAGACAGGGTTAGGTTT | CASSLGDRVRF | 11 | TRBV7-9 | TRBD1 | NA | TRBJ2-3
TGTGCCAGCAGTGAATTTGGTGGGGGAAATCAGCCCCAGCATTTT | CASSEFGGGNQPQHF | 15 | TRBV25-1 | NA | NA | TRBJ1-5
TGTGCCAGCAGCTTGACCGGGCGGGGGATCACAGATACGCAGTATTTT | CASSLTGRGITDTQYF | 16 | TRBV7-8 | TRBD2 | many | TRBJ2-3
TGTGCCAGCAGCCAAGACGACTATGGCTACACCTTC | CASSQDDYGYTF | 12 | TRBV3-1 | NA | NA | TRBJ1-2
TGTGCCAGCAGCTTAGCTGGCGGGGGCTGGGCAGATACGCAGTATTTT | CASSLAGGGWADTQYF | 16 | TRBV7-6 | NA | few | TRBJ2-3
TGCGCCAGCAGCCAAGGAGTTGCGGGAAACTATGGCTACACCTTC | CASSQGVAGNYGYTF | 15 | TRBV4-3 | NA | NA | TRBJ1-2
TGTGCCATCAGTGAGTTTGGGGCCGGACAAGAGACCCAGTACTTC | CAISEFGAGQETQYF | 15 | TRBV10-3 | NA | few | TRBJ2-5
TGTGCCAGTAGTAAGGACGGTTCCCCCAGGGGCTACACCTTC | CASSKDGSPRGYTF | 14 | TRBV19 | NA | NA | TRBJ1-2
TGTGCCAGCAGCTTCGACTACACTAGCACAGATACGCAGTATTTT | CASSFDYTSTDTQYF | 15 | TRBV7-6 | NA | few | TRBJ2-3